This T cell receptor beta chain was found in a study of T cells after yellow fever vaccination. For the study at large: For low cell numbers, libraries were made with SMART-Seq v4 Ultra Low Input.

TCR cDNA, made by 5'RACE template switching, carried an added universal primer site and UMIs. One entry per CDR3 protein, called by TCRdb with MiXCR from the 5' RACE reads. The table has hundreds of thousands of distinct CDR3 sequences, over 9% seen once. The sample holds many counts of this clonotype. Antigen specificity is unknown. In germline, CDR1 is SGHTA, CDR2 FQGNSA. This CDR3 contains 12 residues. The V end was cut by 2 bases, the J end by 3 bases, with 3 bases between. Study conclusions and caveats: The secondary T-cell response peaked on day 5, not day 15, but was weaker. Post-booster samples contained most primary-vaccination clones (about 96% CD4, almost 90% CD8).

V is TRBV7-2 and J is TRBJ2-3; D gene uncertain. The origin of this receptor is a man under 40 who received the YFV17D yellow fever vaccine. The material sequenced was PBMCs, taken on the day of the yellow fever booster vaccination. The CDR3 DNA is TGTGCCAGCAGCTTATGGACAGATACGCAGTATTTT. Protein sequence: CASSLWTDTQYF.